The 9 T cell receptor beta chains below were found in one sample sequenced in a study of T cells in Graves' hyperthyroidism and ophthalmopathy. The source material, RNA transcripts, was used to amplify TCR beta CDR3 regions. Researchers ran a first-round RT-PCR on the TCR CDR3 using the HTBI primer set. One entry per CDR3 protein results from TCRdb running MiXCR on the multiplex PCR reads. The table records some 490,000 distinct CDR3 sequences, roughly 16% of them present only once. The source material was blood. The source of these receptors is a woman in her 30s with Graves' ophthalmopathy.

V and J are TRBV20-1 and TRBJ2-7, with no clear D. CDR1 and CDR2 (germline): DFQATT, SNEGSKA (reference sequence). CDR3 length: 13 residues. Between the trimmed V and J ends, which lost 5 bases and 4 bases, there was a span of 15 bases. The CDR3 region is CSAPPGRAYEQYF. CDR3 nucleotides: TGCAGTGCTCCTCCCGGCCGAGCTTACGAGCAGTACTTC.

This sequence joins TRBV5-8 and TRBJ1-4, with TRBD1 identical over 7 bases. Germline V gene data show CDR1 as SGHTS and CDR2 as YDEGEE. This CDR3 comprises 15 residues. Trimming cost V 2 bases and J 8 bases; bases outside gene matches: 9. The CDR3 nucleotides read TGTGCCAGCAGCTTCCAGGGGGTTGTTGGAGAAAAACTGTTTTTT. Translating gives CASSFQGVVGEKLFF.

This clonotype was picked up a small number of times. The CDR3 loop is CATSRDAANTEAFF. The CDR3 DNA sequence: TGTGCCACCAGCAGAGATGCGGCGAACACTGAAGCTTTCTTT. The chain carries TRBV15 and TRBJ1-1; D is undetermined. The germline gives CDR1 LNHNV, CDR2 YYDKDF (reference sequence). V lost 0 bases and J lost 1, with 6 bases in between. The CDR3 runs to 14 residues.

This clonotype appeared many times. This chain uses TRBV20-1 with TRBJ2-5, with 10 bases that match TRBD2. The germline V gene has CDR1 DFQATT and CDR2 SNEGSKA (reference sequence). Unmatched junction bases numbered 10, after V lost 1 base and J lost 5 bases. The CDR3 spans 16 residues. This CDR3 is CSARAQASGSHETQYF. DNA of the CDR3: TGCAGTGCTAGAGCCCAAGCTAGCGGGAGTCATGAGACCCAGTACTTC.

This clonotype was detected many times. The rearrangement uses TRBV28 and TRBJ1-3; 7 positions agree with TRBD1. Trimming at V came to 5 bases and at J to 8 bases, leaving 18 bases not matched to a gene. CDR3 length: 17 residues. Germline V gives CDR1 MDHEN, CDR2 SYDVKM. The CDR3 region is CASSLNSPTGSGYTIYF. CDR3 bases: TGTGCCAGCAGTCTGAATAGCCCGACAGGGTCCGGATACACCATATATTTT.

This chain links TRBV3-1 with TRBJ1-1, with D uncertain. Germline values: CDR1 LGHDT, CDR2 YNNKEL (reference sequence). The CDR3 runs 13 residues. Trimming cost V 1 base and J 6 bases, with 9 bases left between them. The CDR3 sequence: CASSQGVGPEAFF. For the CDR3, the DNA is TGTGCCAGCAGCCAAGGGGTAGGTCCTGAAGCTTTCTTT.

V is TRBV20-1 and J is TRBJ1-1; D perhaps matches TRBD1 (6 bases). CDR3 length equals 14 residues. Germline CDR1 reads DFQATT; CDR2 reads SNEGSKA (reference sequence). The V end was cut by 3 bases, the J end by 4 bases, with 15 bases between. The chain's CDR3 is CSASQGPGSTEAFF. The CDR3 DNA is TGCAGTGCTAGCCAGGGGCCGGGTAGCACTGAAGCTTTCTTT.

Notes on this clonotype: The junction differs from germline at one of its ends, possibly a read error. This sequence joins TRBV6-2 or TRBV6-3 and TRBJ2-3; 8 bases agree with TRBD2. Germline assignment: CDR1 MNHEY and CDR2 SVGEGT. This CDR3 has 15 residues. For the CDR3, the DNA is TGTGCCAGCGGGGGAGCGGGAGAGGGCACAGATACGCGGTATTTT. It specifies CASGGAGEGTDTRYF.

This clonotype was observed many times. The chain is built from TRBV2 and TRBJ2-5; TRBD1 is a possible D gene (6 bases). This CDR3 region has 11 residues. The germline V and J ends were trimmed by 10 bases and 3 bases, with 9 bases remaining between them. CDR1 is SNHLY and CDR2 is FYNNEI in the germline V gene. CDR3 bases: TGTGCCACCACAGGGAAAGAGACCCAGTACTTC. Its protein is CATTGKETQYF. The variable domain in full, completed from reference TRBV2 and TRBJ2-5, reads EPEVTQTPSHQVTQMGQEVILRCVPISNHLYFYWYRQILGQKVEFLVSFYNNEISEKSEIFDDQFSVERPDGSNFTLKIRSTKLEDSAMYFCATTGKETQYFGPGTRLLVL.